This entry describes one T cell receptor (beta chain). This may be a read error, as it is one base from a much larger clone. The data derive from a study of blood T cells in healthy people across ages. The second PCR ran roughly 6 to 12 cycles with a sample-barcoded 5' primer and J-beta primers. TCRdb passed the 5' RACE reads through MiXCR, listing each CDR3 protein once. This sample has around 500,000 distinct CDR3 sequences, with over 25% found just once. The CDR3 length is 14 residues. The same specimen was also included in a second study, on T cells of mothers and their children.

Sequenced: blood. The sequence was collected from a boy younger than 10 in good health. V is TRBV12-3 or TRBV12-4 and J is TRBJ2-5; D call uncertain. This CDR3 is CSSRPSLGGETQYF. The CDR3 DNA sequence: TGTTCCAGCAGACCCTCCCTAGGTGGCGAGACCCAGTACTTC.